This T cell receptor beta chain derives from a study of tumor and adjacent non-tumor tissue in lung cancer. Overall study context: Patients were aged about 31 to 76, 9 to 10 men and about five women, stage I to III. Whole-study results and caveats: Shorter survival was associated with higher TCR diversity in tumors. In normal lung, the top 100 clones were significantly more dominant than in tumor.

RNA was extracted from bulk tissue without any cell sorting. The normal lung tissue was taken more than 3 cm from the tumor edge. Donors were chemotherapy-naive, newly diagnosed lung cancer surgical patients in China, August–late 2014. TCRbeta libraries were built with three rounds of nested PCR, modified from ARM-PCR. TCRdb re-called the multiplex PCR reads through MiXCR, storing one row per CDR3 protein. The sample gives around 75,000 distinct CDR3 sequences, around 70% of which show up once; about a quarter is in the top ten. To note about this clonotype: Its antigen is still unknown. The junction differs from germline at one of its ends, possibly a read error.

Per the germline V gene, CDR1 is SGHDT and CDR2 is YYEEEE. The CDR3 has 15 residues. The source of this sequence is a woman aged 50 to 60 with non-small cell lung cancer. Sequencing was done on a sample of distant non-tumor lung tissue. This rearrangement joins TRBV5-6 to TRBJ2-3, with 9 bases matching TRBD2. The CDR3 sequence is CASSQLAGVRDTQYF. The CDR3 DNA follows: TGTGCCAGCAGCCAATTAGCGGGAGTAAGAGATACACAGTATTTT.